This T cell receptor (beta chain) is from a study of Ad26.COV2.S vaccination and SARS-CoV-2 variants. Turning to this clone: Its target is unknown.

Study-wide points: A substantial breadth of spike-specific CD8+ and CD4+ T cell responses after vaccination has been reported.

CDR3 length: 15 residues. Germline assignment: CDR1 LNHDA and CDR2 SQIVND (reference sequence). Trimming removed 10 bases from V and 3 bases from J; junction bases left unmatched: 12. Here immunoSEQ multiplex PCR was the method, and the copy in TCRdb shows in-frame clones only, minus some. The sample lists approximately 410,000 clones, 92% occurring once. Treatment defined: some 19 received Ad26.COV2.S at low or high dose, single or two shots; about 5 received placebo; per-sample allocation not given. Day 63 after the first injection of vaccine or placebo was the sampling time. This receptor was identified in a person between 18 and 60 years old who received the Ad26.COV2.S COVID-19 vaccine or a placebo. The sample in question was peripheral blood, obtained in a trial of Ad26.COV2.S vaccine versus placebo. V usage is TRBV19 and J usage is TRBJ2-7; 10 bases agree with TRBD1. The CDR3 DNA sequence: TGTGCCACACGACAGGGGGCGGGAGGCCTCTACGAGCAGTACTTC. The encoded protein is CATRQGAGGLYEQYF.